This TCR beta chain was found in a study of beta chain features in type 1 diabetes. This CDR3 region has 14 residues. The V and J ends lost 2 bases and 8 bases respectively, with 13 bases between them. Germline V CDR1 and CDR2: LNHDA, SQIVND (reference sequence). On average, the one heparinised blood draw given by each donor was approximately 0.12 L. All of the isolated RNA was reverse transcribed, so expressed TCRB transcripts were sequenced. Produced via immunoSEQ multiplex PCR; TCRdb's table is partial and in-frame only. The sample includes 400,000 to 600,000 clones, roughly 30% of them seen just once. In the case of this clone: Its antigen is not identified.

Study-level points and caveats: Shorter TCRB CDR3s, moderately but significantly so, marked every one of the four CD4+ subsets in Type 1 diabetes patients.

What was sequenced was naive CD4+ T cells from blood. The clonotype was recovered from a man aged 18 to 30 in good health. The rearrangement joins TRBV19 to TRBJ2-1, with no clear D. The CDR3 nucleotides read TGTGCCAGTAGTATACTCACTGGAAATCATGAGCAGTTCTTC. Protein sequence: CASSILTGNHEQFF.